This T cell receptor beta chain was retrieved from a study of blood T cell repertoires in COVID-19. Profiling relied on immunoSEQ multiplex PCR, and the TCRdb table lists in-frame clones only, not all of them. The table records about 150,000 clones, roughly 85% of them present only once. Trimming took 3 bases from V and 0 from J; bases not matched to a gene: 14. Germline V gene lookup returns CDR1 SGDLS and CDR2 YYNGEE. The CDR3 runs to 18 residues. The receptor's source is a woman older than 75 with acute or convalescent COVID-19. Sequencing was done on a sample of peripheral blood. This sequence joins TRBV9 and TRBJ2-5, with TRBD1 matching over 7 bases. The CDR3 reads CASSERDSRSRNQETQYF. DNA for the CDR3: TGTGCCAGCAGCGAACGGGACAGCCGCTCCCGGAACCAAGAGACCCAGTACTTC.